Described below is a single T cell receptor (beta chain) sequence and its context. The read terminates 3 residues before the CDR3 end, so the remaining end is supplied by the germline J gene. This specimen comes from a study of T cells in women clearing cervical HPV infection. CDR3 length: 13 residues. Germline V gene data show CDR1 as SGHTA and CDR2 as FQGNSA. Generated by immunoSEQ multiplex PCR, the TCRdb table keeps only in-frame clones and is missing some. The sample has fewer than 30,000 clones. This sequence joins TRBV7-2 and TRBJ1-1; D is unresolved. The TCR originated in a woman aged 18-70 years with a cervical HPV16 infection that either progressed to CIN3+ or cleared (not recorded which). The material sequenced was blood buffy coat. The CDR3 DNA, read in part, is TGTGCCAGCAGCTACGGTGTCCGGCCGCGG. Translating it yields CASSYGVRPR. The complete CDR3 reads CASSYGVRPRAFF.